The 3 T cell receptor beta chains below come from one sample, sequenced in a study of blood T cell repertoires in COVID-19. Method: immunoSEQ multiplex PCR; TCRdb's copy keeps in-frame clones and lacks some. The table has approximately 290,000 clones, 90% seen once; the top ten hold over 3.5%. Specimen: PBMCs or T cells enriched from blood (not recorded which). The receptors come from a woman aged 18-30 years with acute COVID-19.

V gene TRBV19 combines with J gene TRBJ2-7, with 8 bases that match TRBD1. The germline CDR1 and CDR2 sequences are LNHDA and SQIVND (reference sequence). The ends lost 4 bases at V and 3 bases at J; junction bases unmatched: 5. The CDR3 is made up of 14 amino acids. The CDR3 sequence: CASSSDRGGYEQYF. CDR3 bases: TGTGCCAGTAGTAGCGACAGGGGAGGCTACGAGCAGTACTTC.

The sample holds one count of this clone. V usage is TRBV2 and J usage is TRBJ1-5; D perhaps matches TRBD1 (6 bases). Germline loops: CDR1 SNHLY, CDR2 FYNNEI. Trimming removed 6 bases at V and 9 bases at J, with 21 bases between. This CDR3 spans 15 amino acids. The CDR3 loop reads CASRPQGRGSLPQHF. CDR3 sequence (DNA): TGTGCCAGCAGACCACAGGGTCGGGGTAGTCTGCCCCAGCATTTT.

The CDR3 here is CASSPTGGRLYF. CDR3 in DNA: TGTGCCAGCAGCCCGACGGGGGGGAGGTTGTACTTC. This chain uses TRBV7-9 with TRBJ2-5; 8 bases map to TRBD2. The CDR3 consists of 12 residues. V trimming: 5 bases; J trimming: 13 bases; junction bases outside the gene matches: 9. Germline V gives CDR1 SEHNR, CDR2 FQNEAQ (reference sequence).